The 27 T cell receptor beta chains listed next were all sequenced from one sample in a study of shared clonotypes between healthy human individuals. Using immunoSEQ multiplex PCR, the repertoire was profiled, and TCRdb retains in-frame clones only, with some absent. Here the sample spans 330,000 or so clones, more than 60% being singletons. The sample taken for sequencing was memory CD4+ T cells sorted from blood. Subset indicated: CD45RA-negative fraction. The source is a man between 25 and 39 years old in good health.

A word on this clone: Other DNA sequences in this sample translate to the same CDR3. V gene TRBV2 combines with J gene TRBJ2-3, with D perhaps TRBD1 or TRBD2 (5 bases each). Germline CDR1 is SNHLY and CDR2 is FYNNEI. The germline V and J ends were trimmed by 6 bases and 4 bases, with 8 bases remaining between them. This CDR3 has 12 residues. The CDR3 region has the DNA TGTGCCAGCAGGCAGGGAGCAGATACGCAGTATTTT. This codes for CASRQGADTQYF.

The chain joins TRBV6-1 to TRBJ2-2; 7 nucleotides match TRBD2. V shed 1 base and J 2 bases; nucleotides not matched to a gene: 10. Per germline, CDR1 MNHNS and CDR2 SASEGT. The CDR3 is made up of 18 amino acids. In nucleotides, the CDR3 is TGTGCCAGCAGTGAAGTGGTTGAGCTAGCGGTCAACACCGGGGAGCTGTTTTTT. It translates to CASSEVVELAVNTGELFF.

CDR3 coding DNA: TGTGCCAGCAGACCGAGCGGGTCTGAAGAGACCCAGTACTTC. Amino acid sequence: CASRPSGSEETQYF. The chain uses TRBV6-6 and TRBJ2-5; D may be TRBD2 (6 bases). V was clipped by 6 bases and J by 3 bases, with 14 bases between them. The CDR3 has 14 residues. Germline loops: CDR1 MNHNY, CDR2 SVGAGI (reference sequence).

This chain uses TRBV5-6 with TRBJ2-3, with D unresolved. With 1 base removed from V and 0 bases from J, the gap between germline ends came to 12 bases. In germline, CDR1 is SGHDT, CDR2 YYEEEE. The CDR3 extends over 16 amino acids. CDR3 DNA sequence: TGTGCCAGCAGCTTGTCCCGAGGTTCAAGCACAGATACGCAGTATTTT. It translates to CASSLSRGSSTDTQYF.

The table lists this clone with many counts. This chain uses TRBV7-9 with TRBJ2-5; 11 bases are a match to TRBD2. Per the germline V gene, CDR1 is SEHNR and CDR2 is FQNEAQ (reference sequence). The V segment lost 6 bases and the J segment 5 bases; nucleotides outside the gene matches: 5. The CDR3 extends over 14 amino acids. The CDR3 DNA follows: TGTGCCAGCAGAGGAAGGACTAGCGGGGAGACCCAGTACTTC. It codes for CASRGRTSGETQYF.

The chain recombines TRBV7-2 with TRBJ2-4, with D unclear. CDR3 size: 14 residues. With 0 bases removed from V and 3 bases from J, the gap between germline ends came to 6 bases. In germline, CDR1 is SGHTA, CDR2 FQGNSA. The CDR3 here is CASSLAGLKNIQYF. As DNA, the CDR3 is TGTGCCAGCAGCTTAGCAGGGCTCAAAAACATTCAGTACTTC.

A remark on this clone: The sample has other DNA sequences that encode this CDR3 too. This sequence joins TRBV7-3 and TRBJ2-1; tentatively, D is TRBD2 (6 bases). The length of the CDR3 is 13 residues. V was pared by 5 bases and J by 3 bases, with 8 bases between. The germline V gene encodes CDR1 SGHTA and CDR2 FQGTGA. The CDR3 bases are TGTGCCAGCAGCCTGACTAGCTACAATGAGCAGTTCTTC. Translated: CASSLTSYNEQFF.

The chain combines TRBV19 with TRBJ1-2; D is perhaps TRBD1 (5 bases). CDR3 length: 14 residues. Germline V gene lookup returns CDR1 LNHDA and CDR2 SQIVND (reference sequence). V lost 5 bases and J 8 bases, leaving 18 bases between the germline ends. The CDR3 sequence: CASSDSGALVGYTF. The CDR3 coding sequence is TGTGCCAGTAGTGATTCCGGGGCCTTAGTAGGCTACACCTTC. The variable domain in full, completed from reference TRBV19 and TRBJ1-2, reads DGGITQSPKYLFRKEGQNVTLSCEQNLNHDAMYWYRQDPGQGLRLIYYSQIVNDFQKGDIAEGYSVSREKKESFPLTVTSAQKNPTAFYLCASSDSGALVGYTFGSGTRLTVV.

V is TRBV2 and J is TRBJ1-4, with D unclear. V was shortened by 4 bases and J by 5 bases, with 11 bases between the two germline ends. From germline, CDR1 is SNHLY and CDR2 FYNNEI. The CDR3 covers 14 residues. For the CDR3, the DNA is TGTGCCAGCAGTGCGGATTATGTGAATGAAAAACTGTTTTTT. Translation: CASSADYVNEKLFF. Using reference TRBV2 and TRBJ1-4 for the parts outside the CDR3, the full variable domain is EPEVTQTPSHQVTQMGQEVILRCVPISNHLYFYWYRQILGQKVEFLVSFYNNEISEKSEIFDDQFSVERPDGSNFTLKIRSTKLEDSAMYFCASSADYVNEKLFFGSGTQLSVL.

The rearrangement uses TRBV28 and TRBJ2-5; D possibly corresponds to TRBD1 (5 bases). This CDR3 has 15 amino acids. Trimming stripped 1 base from V and 2 bases from J, with 11 bases between. Germline V CDR1 and CDR2: MDHEN, SYDVKM. The CDR3 loop is CASSLYSAGQETQYF. CDR3 DNA: TGTGCCAGCAGTTTATACTCGGCAGGGCAAGAGACCCAGTACTTC.

The chain is built from TRBV7-9 and TRBJ1-2, with 8 bases aligning to TRBD1. The CDR3 contains 14 residues. Germline assignment: CDR1 SEHNR and CDR2 FQNEAQ (reference sequence). V gave up 6 bases and J gave up 7 bases; unmatched junction bases: 10. The CDR3 region is CASSYRDTGGGYTF. The CDR3 nucleotides are TGTGCCAGCAGTTACCGGGATACAGGGGGTGGCTACACCTTC.

This clone was seen only a few times. This chain links TRBV7-2 with TRBJ2-1; no reliable D call. Trimming stripped 7 bases from V and 7 bases from J, with 17 bases between. The CDR3 runs 14 residues. Germline CDR1 SGHTA, CDR2 FQGNSA. The DNA for the CDR3 is TGTGCCAGCACCCCAGGAAGGGAACAAAATGAGCAGTTCTTC. Translating gives CASTPGREQNEQFF.

The chain uses TRBV13 and TRBJ2-7; TRBD2 agrees at 11 bases. The CDR3 runs to 19 residues. V was pared by 5 bases and J by 2 bases, with 17 bases of the junction left unmatched. Germline V gives CDR1 PRHDT, CDR2 FYEKMQ (reference sequence). CDR3 in DNA: TGTGCCAGCAGCCGCGGTAGGGGACTAGCGGCTATGCGGACCTACGAGCAGTACTTC. It translates to CASSRGRGLAAMRTYEQYF.

This sequence joins TRBV5-5 and TRBJ2-1; a weak D match, TRBD2 (5 bases). Trimming pared 0 bases from V and 7 bases from J, leaving 14 bases between. The CDR3 is 15 residues long. Germline V gene lookup returns CDR1 SGHKS and CDR2 YYEKEE (reference sequence). In DNA, the CDR3 is TGTGCCAGCAGCTTGGAATATTACCCGGGGAATGAGCAGTTCTTC. It translates to CASSLEYYPGNEQFF.

The chain is built from TRBV18 and TRBJ2-1; D is ambiguous. The germline gives CDR1 KGHSH, CDR2 LQKENI. The CDR3 totals 12 residues. Trimming pared 1 base from V and 10 bases from J, leaving 8 bases between. CDR3 bases: TGTGCCAGCTCACCACAGCGTCGGGAGCAGTTCTTC. Translation: CASSPQRREQFF.

The chain carries TRBV19 and TRBJ2-7; 10 bases match TRBD1. The germline V gene has CDR1 LNHDA and CDR2 SQIVND (reference sequence). CDR3 length: 14 residues. V shed 3 bases, J shed 4 bases, and the junction held 3 bases outside the gene matches. CDR3 DNA: TGTGCCAGTAGTATGGACAGGGGGATGTACGAGCAGTACTTC. Protein: CASSMDRGMYEQYF.

A single count supports this clone. V is TRBV27 and J is TRBJ2-7; D is uncertain. The V and J ends lost 7 bases and 2 bases respectively, with 9 bases between them. The germline V gene encodes CDR1 MNHEY and CDR2 SMNVEV (reference sequence). The CDR3 is made up of 12 amino acids. The CDR3 is CASTPEPYEQYF. In nucleotides, the CDR3 is TGTGCCAGCACCCCCGAGCCCTACGAGCAGTACTTC.

The chain couples TRBV7-1 to TRBJ2-1; 10 nucleotides line up with TRBD2. TRBV7-1 belongs to the ORF category, with a function that is uncertain. This CDR3 comprises 17 residues. Trimming cost V 4 bases and J 7 bases; bases outside gene matches: 13. DNA of the CDR3: TGTGCCAGCAGCTTACCAATCTTTAGCGGGAGGCGGAATGAGCAGTTCTTC. Amino acid sequence: CASSLPIFSGRRNEQFF.

This clone has just a few counts. This chain uses TRBV10-3 with TRBJ2-7, with no clear D. This CDR3 is built from 14 residues. V was pared by 4 bases and J by 0 bases, with 10 bases between. Looked up from germline, CDR1 is ENHRY and CDR2 is SYGVKD. The CDR3 region has the DNA TGTGCCATCAGTGGCACGGCCCCCTCCTACGAGCAGTACTTC. Translation: CAISGTAPSYEQYF.

The chain employs TRBV7-2 and TRBJ2-7, with 9 positions matching TRBD1. Germline CDR1 and CDR2: SGHTA and FQGNSA. The CDR3 has 15 residues. V lost 2 bases and J lost 4; bases outside the gene matches: 6. The CDR3 sequence: CASSLITGGTYEQYF. The CDR3 DNA follows: TGTGCCAGCAGCTTAATTACAGGGGGCACGTACGAGCAGTACTTC.

V gene TRBV29-1 combines with J gene TRBJ2-1; D tentatively fits TRBD1 or TRBD2 (5 bases each). Germline CDR1 SQVTM, CDR2 ANQGSEA. V lost 4 bases and J 8 bases, leaving 12 bases between the germline ends. This CDR3 comprises 12 residues. CDR3 amino acids: CSVAEGSHEQFF. CDR3 DNA: TGCAGCGTTGCCGAGGGGAGCCATGAGCAGTTCTTC.

Worth noting for this clone: Being one base from a much bigger clone, this may be a read error. For the CDR3, the DNA is TGTGCCAGCAGCCAGGGCTCTGGAAACACCATATATTTT. Its protein is CASSQGSGNTIYF. The rearrangement uses TRBV13 and TRBJ1-3, with D possibly matching TRBD1 (5 bases). Germline CDR1 PRHDT, CDR2 FYEKMQ (reference sequence). Between the trimmed V and J ends, which lost 5 bases and 0 bases, there was a span of 5 bases. The CDR3 totals 13 residues. Filled out from reference TRBV13 and TRBJ1-3, the complete variable domain reads AAGVIQSPRHLIKEKRETATLKCYPIPRHDTVYWYQQGPGQDPQFLISFYEKMQSDKGSIPDRFSAQQFSDYHSELNMSSLELGDSALYFCASSQGSGNTIYFGEGSWLTVV.

This clone was counted at least ten times. The chain joins TRBV19 to TRBJ1-2; D may be TRBD1 (6 bases). The germline CDR1 and CDR2 sequences are LNHDA and SQIVND (reference sequence). V lost 1 base and J lost 6, with 9 bases in between. The CDR3 is 13 amino acids. The CDR3 spells CASSIGTENGYTF. The CDR3 coding sequence is TGTGCCAGTAGTATAGGGACAGAGAATGGCTACACCTTC.

This clone was seen once. This sequence joins TRBV10-1 and TRBJ1-4; D gene ambiguous. V lost 7 bases and J 8 bases, leaving 5 bases between the germline ends. The V gene's germline CDR1 is WNHNN and CDR2 SYGVQD (reference sequence). The CDR3 is made up of 10 amino acids. In nucleotides, the CDR3 is TGCGCCAGCATTCGGGAAAAACTGTTTTTT. Amino acid sequence: CASIREKLFF.

The chain joins TRBV10-3 to TRBJ2-1; no firm D call. In germline, CDR1 is ENHRY, CDR2 SYGVKD. V lost 0 bases and J 3 bases, leaving 6 bases between the germline ends. The CDR3 runs 14 residues. The CDR3 DNA sequence: TGTGCCATCAGTGAGTCGGCAGGCTACAATGAGCAGTTCTTC. Its protein is CAISESAGYNEQFF.

This clone has just a few counts. The rearrangement joins TRBV5-1 to TRBJ2-1; a possible D gene is TRBD2 (6 bases). CDR3 size: 16 residues. V dropped 5 bases and J dropped 2 bases, with 17 bases sitting between them. CDR1 and CDR2 from the germline V gene are SGHRS and YFSETQ. The CDR3 DNA is TGCGCCAGCAGGACTGCGGCTAGCGAAGCCTACAATGAGCAGTTCTTC. Protein product: CASRTAASEAYNEQFF.

This chain links TRBV2 with TRBJ2-1; possibly TRBD2 for D (8 bases). The CDR3 spans 17 residues. With 2 bases removed from V and 5 bases from J, the gap between germline ends came to 19 bases. CDR1 is SNHLY and CDR2 is FYNNEI in the germline V gene. CDR3 sequence: CASSERGREEGHNEQFF. CDR3 nucleotide sequence: TGTGCCAGCAGTGAAAGGGGGCGGGAGGAGGGCCACAATGAGCAGTTCTTC.